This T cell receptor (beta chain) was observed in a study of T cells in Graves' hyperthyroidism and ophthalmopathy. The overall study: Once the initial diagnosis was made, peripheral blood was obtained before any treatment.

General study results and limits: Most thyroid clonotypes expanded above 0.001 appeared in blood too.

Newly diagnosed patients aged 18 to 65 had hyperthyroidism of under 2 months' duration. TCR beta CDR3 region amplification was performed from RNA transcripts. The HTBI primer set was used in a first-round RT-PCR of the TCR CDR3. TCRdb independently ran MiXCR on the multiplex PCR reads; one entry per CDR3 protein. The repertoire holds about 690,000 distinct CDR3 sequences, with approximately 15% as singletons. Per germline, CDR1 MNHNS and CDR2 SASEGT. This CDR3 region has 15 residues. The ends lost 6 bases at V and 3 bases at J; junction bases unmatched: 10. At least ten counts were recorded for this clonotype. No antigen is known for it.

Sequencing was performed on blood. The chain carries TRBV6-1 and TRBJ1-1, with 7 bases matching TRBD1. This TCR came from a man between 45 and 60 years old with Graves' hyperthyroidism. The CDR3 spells CASRNGTVFYTEAFF. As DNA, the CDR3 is TGTGCCAGCAGGAACGGGACAGTCTTTTACACTGAAGCTTTCTTT.